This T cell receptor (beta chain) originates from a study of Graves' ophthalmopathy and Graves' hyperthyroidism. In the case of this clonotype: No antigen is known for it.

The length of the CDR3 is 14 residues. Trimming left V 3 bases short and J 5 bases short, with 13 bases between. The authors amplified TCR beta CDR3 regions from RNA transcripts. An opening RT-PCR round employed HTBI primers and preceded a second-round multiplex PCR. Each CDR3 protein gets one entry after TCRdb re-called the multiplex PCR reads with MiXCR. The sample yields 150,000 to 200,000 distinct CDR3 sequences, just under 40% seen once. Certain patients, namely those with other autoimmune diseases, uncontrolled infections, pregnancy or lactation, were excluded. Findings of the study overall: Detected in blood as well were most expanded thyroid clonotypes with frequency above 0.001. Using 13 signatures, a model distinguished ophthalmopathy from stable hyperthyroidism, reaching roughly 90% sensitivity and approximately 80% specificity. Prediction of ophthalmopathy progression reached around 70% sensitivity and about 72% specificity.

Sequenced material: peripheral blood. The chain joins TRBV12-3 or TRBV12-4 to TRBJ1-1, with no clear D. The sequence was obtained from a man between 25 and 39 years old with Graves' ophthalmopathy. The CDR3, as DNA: TGTGCCAGCAGTTTCCGCAGAGTTCGGACTGAAGCTTTCTTT. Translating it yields CASSFRRVRTEAFF.